This T cell receptor beta chain was identified in a study of T cell clonality in common variable immunodeficiency. General study findings and limits: T cell subpopulation sequencing would be needed to explain CVID clonality.

CDR1 and CDR2 from the germline V gene are GTSNPN and SVGIG (reference sequence). The CDR3 is 13 residues long. Between the trimmed V and J ends, which lost 2 bases and 1 base, there was a span of 8 bases. This clone was counted many times. Its antigen is undetermined. With the read ending 3 residues before the CDR3 end, the germline J gene is used to fill in that end. Measured with immunoSEQ multiplex PCR; TCRdb has only the in-frame clones, and not every one. Listed for the sample are tens of thousands of clones, none seen a single time. Sequences were obtained from peripheral blood mononuclear cells. The rearrangement links TRBV30 to TRBJ1-1; D is possibly TRBD1 (5 bases). This clonotype was sampled from a person aged 18 to 70 in good health. The CDR3: CAWSLGGNTEAFF. The sequenced CDR3 bases are TGTGCCTGGAGTCTCGGGGGGAACACTGAA.